Described below is a single T cell receptor beta chain sequence and its context. This clone's antigen is unknown. No quality values exist for individual bases; no much larger clone is one base distant. The sample comes from a study of cytomegalovirus exposure and HLA in healthy donors (dated by TCRdb to 2016 to 2017). Study-wide context: An earlier analysis of several hundred of the donors reported roughly 300 Gb of sequence data and about 120 million unique TCR beta sequences obtained from about 200 million T cells. The number of typed donors differed by locus: about 620-640 for A, B, C, DRB1 and DQB1; 522 for DQA1; around 610 for DPA1; and around 470 for DPB1. Because of strong linkage in the cohort, roughly 5 DR-DQ haplotypes were treated as single units for association and clustering. The study used immunosequencing to profile the T cell repertoires of more than 650 subjects and linked those repertoires to cytomegalovirus serostatus. Roughly 290 gigabases of sequencing data and around 80 million unique TCR sequences made up an early release that covered around 640 HLA-typed donors. All discovery cohort repertoires had been generated using a single sequencing platform. To predict cytomegalovirus infection status, the study combined high-throughput TCR immunosequencing, statistical association of individual TCRs with disease status, and machine learning. The aim of the study was to test whether cataloging public T cell receptors could identify signatures of past pathogen exposure. Among over 350 genotyped donors of the cohort, an average of about 240,000 unique TCR beta nucleotide sequences were sequenced per donor, roughly 18% of them non-productive. A later analysis re-analyzed previously published TCR beta repertoires from roughly 600 donors and added high-resolution HLA genotyping to study TCR occurrence patterns. HLA typing included class I and class II loci at four-digit resolution. Besides the first cohort of around 670 subjects, a separate validation cohort made up of around 120 different subjects was used. An earlier analysis of around 580 of the donors used high-throughput TCR beta sequencing to judge whether each TCR beta V gene segment behaved as functional or pseudogenic. A later genetic analysis took genome-wide SNP genotypes for about 65% of the 666 donors and used that subset as a discovery cohort. Of the roughly 410 genotyped donors, 70% to 90% were placed in the genetic ancestry cluster associated with self-reported Caucasian donors. Donor age, sex, ethnicity and CMV serostatus were compiled together with the repertoire data. Rather than drawing on any new phenotypic data, the later analysis identified candidate immune exposures from TCR beta sequences and the way those sequences occurred across donors. The paper's findings and limits, for the study overall: Roughly uniform sequencing depth across donors was assumed in presence/absence analyses, although this assumption may not hold. According to the authors, the approach could potentially be generalized to other disease states and immunological phenotypes. In an earlier analysis of around 600 of the donors, most TCR beta V segments appeared in productive rearrangements about 87% or about 30% of the time, broadly matching IMGT annotations. Correlated functional status among segregating V segments might be attributable to linkage disequilibrium, but an unknown experimental factor could not be ruled out. Specific HLA alleles were associated with 16,951 TCR beta sequences at a false discovery rate of 0.05 in a later analysis. In a later analysis, HLA-associated TCR beta chains were found to be more clonally expanded and to have lower generation probabilities than equally common non-associated chains. CMV serostatus was the only immune exposure information available for the cohort. Compared with the 666-donor mean, donors in an Asian-associated ancestry cluster had fewer N-insertions in productive TCRs, according to a later genetic analysis. Assigning TCR associations to individual alleles was difficult when HLA alleles, especially DR and DQ, strongly co-occurred. A group of highly shared sequence variants was considered likely to be a technical artifact of the sequencing pipeline. The study gave a list of about 150 TCR beta chains associated with cytomegalovirus. The 87-base-pair reads could not distinguish some IMGT-functional V segments, including TRBV6-2 and TRBV6-3, so those segments were excluded. According to a later analysis, parvovirus B19, influenza, CMV and Epstein-Barr virus appeared linked to several top co-occurrence clusters. A further reported finding was that TCR beta sequences accurately predicted the HLA-A and HLA-B alleles for most subjects in the first cohort. Most CMV-associated TCR beta chains appeared to be HLA-restricted in a later analysis, and the HLA associations seemed to be driven largely by CMV exposure. The cohort was sequenced for TCR beta chains only, and without alpha or paired-chain data the features that could be detected were limited. Because some donors lacked HLA typing at each locus, the association tests relied only on the typed subset. The classifier was reported to diagnose cytomegalovirus status with high specificity and sensitivity in both the original cohort and the validation cohort. According to a later analysis, TCR association rates differed among HLA loci, with DRB1 alleles showing the most associated TCRs and HLA-C alleles showing the fewest. Most TCR sequences were observed very rarely across donors, whereas some public TCRs were present in many individuals. An association between a missense DCLRE1C variant and V-gene and J-gene trimming of TCR beta chains was found in a later genetic analysis and replicated in an independent cohort. About 15 rarely observed V segments, including chromosome 9 orphons, were excluded from the earlier analysis of approximately 500 of the donors because counts were too low. A few of the identified cytomegalovirus-associated TCR beta chains were confirmed in vitro to be specific for cytomegalovirus antigens.

In total, roughly 670 healthy bone marrow donors made up the cohort. Cohort members were all nominally healthy when sampled, although unrecorded immune exposures were likely present. The donor tested CMV seropositive and was one of the 289 seropositive cohort members. A peripheral blood sample was collected from each donor, and TCR beta sequencing was performed on peripheral blood mononuclear cells. The Qiagen DNeasy Blood Extraction Kit was used to extract genomic DNA from the blood cell samples. The CDR3, from cysteine to phenylalanine, totals 14 residues. The kept DNA is CDR3 alone, 42 bases in frame from the first base. V is clipped by 6 bases and J by 7 bases, and the sequence between their germline boundaries is 16 bases long. The germline V gene supplies CDR1 MNHNS and CDR2 SASEGT. Library method: the immunoSEQ multiplex PCR assay. A mixture of 60 forward primers for TCR Vbeta segments and 13 reverse primers for TCR Jbeta segments was used in the multiplex PCR. The CDR3 region of rearranged TCR beta genes was amplified from genomic DNA by a multiplex PCR assay. Amplified TCR beta libraries were sequenced as 87-base-pair reads on the Illumina HiSeq System. The authors' pipeline ran thus. Across the roughly 670 repertoires, a later analysis counted some 81 million unique TCR beta chains, approximately 10 million of which were shared by at least two donors. To remove PCR and sequencing errors, raw reads were error-corrected and collapsed into unique sequences using a nearest-neighbor algorithm that merged closely related sequences. To assign V, D and J gene segments, CDR3 sequences were aligned to IMGT reference sequences. Each retained sequence needed at least a six-nucleotide match to both a V gene segment and a J gene segment. A rearrangement was called productive if the CDR3 had no stop codons and remained in frame with V and J, and every other rearrangement was called non-productive. Following IMGT convention, CDR3 was defined as the stretch from the second conserved V-encoded cysteine up to the conserved J-encoded phenylalanine. The earlier analysis of 500 to 650 of the donors excluded any sequence lacking an unambiguous match to a single V gene segment. An earlier analysis of fewer than 750 of the donors called V segments functional above 56.7% productive rearrangements and segregating when the between-donor standard deviation exceeded 5%. A statistical classification framework was built to diagnose cytomegalovirus status from the catalog of TCR beta chain sequences. In a later analysis, TCR nucleotide sequences were compared against IMGT/GENE-DB human TR gene sequences so that V and J genes could be assigned. In a later analysis, CDR3 sequences and most-parsimonious VDJ recombination scenarios were assigned using the TCRdist pipeline. In a later analysis, each TCR beta chain was defined by its CDR3 amino acid sequence together with its V-gene family, and reads lacking a unique V-gene family were excluded. In a later analysis, around 600 highly shared, low-generation-probability nucleotide sequences were removed to address suspected cross-contamination and a sequencing artifact. A later analysis calculated a clonal expansion index for each public chain from normalized within-repertoire ranks of inferred template counts. A later analysis computed generation probabilities with a VDJ recombination model fitted to out-of-frame rearrangements, and checked the results against IGoR. Hypergeometric tests were used in a later analysis to score TCR-TCR, TCR-HLA and TCR-CMV co-occurrence, with a repertoire-size bias correction applied to the TCR pairs. To estimate false discovery rates, a later analysis permuted the HLA or CMV assignments 20 times. In a later analysis, co-occurring TCRs were grouped with DBSCAN, and TCRdist sequence similarity was added when clustering was performed within HLA-allele-positive subsets. Repertoires with fewer than 30,000 or more than 120,000 public chains were left out of co-occurrence clustering, as were roughly five repertoires with anomalous nucleotide sharing. This immuneACCESS table, as held by TCRdb, lists in-frame sequences with V and J called but not all clones. Of the missing ones, under half trace to an unresolved V gene in checked studies; the others have no known cause. The D gene and trimming were derived from the DNA, and the V and J assignments and clone size from that table. The sample data list approximately 100,000 clones, and over 60% of these were observed just once. In total, the top ten clones hold about a sixth of the sample.

The specimen was PBMCs. Recombination joined TRBV6-1 with TRBJ2-1, with TRBD1 as a weak D call on 5 bases. The sequence was collected from a man aged 60-69 years in good health and CMV-seropositive. The CDR3 is CASRTTANGNEQFF. The DNA sequence is as follows: TGTGCCAGCAGAACGACAGCCAACGGAAATGAGCAGTTCTTC.